This T cell receptor (beta chain) was sequenced during a study of blood T cell repertoires in COVID-19. Looking at the study overall: Acute-phase and convalescent COVID-19 samples originated in the United States, Italy and Spain. PBMCs, B-cell-depleted T cells, or T cells provided the cDNA or gDNA that made up the material.

CDR1 and CDR2 (germline): SNHLY, FYNNEI. The CDR3 is 13 amino acids. V was trimmed by 2 bases and J by 7 bases, leaving 9 bases between them. This clone was picked up a small number of times. In the original analysis: Estimates of nucleated cell counts were drawn from the amplification of reference gene primers. Profiled with immunoSEQ multiplex PCR; TCRdb holds only in-frame clones, not every one. Clonal size and the V and J genes are those of that table, whereas D and trimming came from the DNA. The table lists tens of thousands of clones, about 83% of them singletons, with approximately 6% in the top ten.

V usage is TRBV2 and J usage is TRBJ1-5; TRBD1 might be the D (5 bases). Sequences were obtained from peripheral blood. The TCR sequence derives from a woman aged 60 to 75 with COVID-19, enrolled during active disease. The CDR3 spells CASSELRGQPQHF. CDR3 nucleotides: TGTGCCAGCAGTGAATTAAGGGGCCAGCCCCAGCATTTT.